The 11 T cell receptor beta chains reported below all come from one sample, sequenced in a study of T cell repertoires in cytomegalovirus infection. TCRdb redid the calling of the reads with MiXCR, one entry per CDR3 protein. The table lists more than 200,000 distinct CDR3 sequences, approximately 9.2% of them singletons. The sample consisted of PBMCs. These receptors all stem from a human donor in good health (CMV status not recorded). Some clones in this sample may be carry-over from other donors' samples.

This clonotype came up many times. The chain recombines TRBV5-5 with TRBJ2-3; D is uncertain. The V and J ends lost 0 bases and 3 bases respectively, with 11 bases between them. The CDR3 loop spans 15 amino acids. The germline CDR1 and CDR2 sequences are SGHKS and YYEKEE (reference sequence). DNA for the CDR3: TGTGCCAGCAGCTTGGTGGACCCTAGGACAGATACGCAGTATTTT. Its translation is CASSLVDPRTDTQYF.

The CDR3 coding sequence is TGTGCCAGCAGCCAAGTGTCTAGCGGGGTACAAGAGACCCAGTACTTC. Protein: CASSQVSSGVQETQYF. The V and J genes are TRBV7-7 and TRBJ2-5; 9 bases line up with TRBD2. V lost 5 bases to trimming and J lost 2 bases; unmatched junction nucleotides: 9. Per germline, CDR1 SSHAT and CDR2 FNYEAQ (reference sequence). The CDR3 sequence is 16 residues long.

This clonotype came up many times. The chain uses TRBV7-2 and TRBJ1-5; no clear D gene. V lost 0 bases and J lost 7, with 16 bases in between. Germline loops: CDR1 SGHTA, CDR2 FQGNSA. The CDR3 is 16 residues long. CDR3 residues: CASSLAPPGVDQPQHF. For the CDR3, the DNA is TGTGCCAGCAGCTTAGCGCCACCAGGAGTTGACCAGCCCCAGCATTTT.

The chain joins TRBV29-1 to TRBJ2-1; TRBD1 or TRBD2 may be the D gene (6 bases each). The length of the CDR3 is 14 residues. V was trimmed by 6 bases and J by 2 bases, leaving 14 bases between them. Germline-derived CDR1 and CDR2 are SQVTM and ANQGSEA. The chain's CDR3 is CSVAEGGPYNEQFF. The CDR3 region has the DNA TGCAGCGTGGCGGAGGGGGGTCCCTACAATGAGCAGTTCTTC.

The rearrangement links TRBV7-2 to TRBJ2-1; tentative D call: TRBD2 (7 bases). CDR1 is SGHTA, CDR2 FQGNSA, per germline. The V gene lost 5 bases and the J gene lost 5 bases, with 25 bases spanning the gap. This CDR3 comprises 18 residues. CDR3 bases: TGTGCCAGCAGCCTTCGGGGGGCCGGAACAGGCACCAACAATGAGCAGTTCTTC. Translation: CASSLRGAGTGTNNEQFF.

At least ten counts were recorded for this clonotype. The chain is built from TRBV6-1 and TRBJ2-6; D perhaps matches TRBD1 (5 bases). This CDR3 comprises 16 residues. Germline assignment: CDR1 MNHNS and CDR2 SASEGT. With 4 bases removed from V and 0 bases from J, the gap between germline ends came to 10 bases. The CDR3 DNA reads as TGTGCCAGCAGTGCAGGGCTCCCCTCTGGGGCCAACGTCCTGACTTTC. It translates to CASSAGLPSGANVLTF.

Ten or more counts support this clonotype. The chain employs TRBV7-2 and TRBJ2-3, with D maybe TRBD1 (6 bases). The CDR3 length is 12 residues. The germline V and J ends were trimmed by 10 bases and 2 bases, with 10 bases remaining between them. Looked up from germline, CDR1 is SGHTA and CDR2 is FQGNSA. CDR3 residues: CATRQDTDTQYF. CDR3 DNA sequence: TGTGCCACCAGACAGGACACAGATACGCAGTATTTT.

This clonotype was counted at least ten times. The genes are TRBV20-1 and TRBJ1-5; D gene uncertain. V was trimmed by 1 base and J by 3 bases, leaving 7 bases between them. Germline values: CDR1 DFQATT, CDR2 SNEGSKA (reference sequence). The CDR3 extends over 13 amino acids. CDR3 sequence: CSARVGNNQPQHF. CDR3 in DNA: TGCAGTGCTAGAGTGGGGAACAATCAGCCCCAGCATTTT.

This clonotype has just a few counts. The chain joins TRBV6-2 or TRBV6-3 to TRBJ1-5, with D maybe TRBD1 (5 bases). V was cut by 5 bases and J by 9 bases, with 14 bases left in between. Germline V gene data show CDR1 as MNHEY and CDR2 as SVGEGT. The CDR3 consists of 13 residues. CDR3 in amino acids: CASSPRDPRPQHF. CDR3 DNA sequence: TGTGCCAGCAGTCCCCGGGACCCGCGGCCCCAGCATTTT.

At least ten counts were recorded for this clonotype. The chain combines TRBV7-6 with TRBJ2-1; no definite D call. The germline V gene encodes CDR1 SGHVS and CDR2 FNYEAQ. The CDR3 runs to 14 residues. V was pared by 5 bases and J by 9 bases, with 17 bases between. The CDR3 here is CASSKDQRRGEQFF. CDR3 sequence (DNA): TGTGCCAGCAGCAAGGACCAACGGCGCGGTGAGCAGTTCTTC.

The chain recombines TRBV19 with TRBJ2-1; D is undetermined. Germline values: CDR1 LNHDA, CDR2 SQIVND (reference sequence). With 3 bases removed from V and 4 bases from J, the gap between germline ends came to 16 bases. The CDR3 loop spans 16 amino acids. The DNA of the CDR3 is TGTGCCAGTAGTATTTCGGGCCAGCAGGCTTACAATGAGCAGTTCTTC. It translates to CASSISGQQAYNEQFF.